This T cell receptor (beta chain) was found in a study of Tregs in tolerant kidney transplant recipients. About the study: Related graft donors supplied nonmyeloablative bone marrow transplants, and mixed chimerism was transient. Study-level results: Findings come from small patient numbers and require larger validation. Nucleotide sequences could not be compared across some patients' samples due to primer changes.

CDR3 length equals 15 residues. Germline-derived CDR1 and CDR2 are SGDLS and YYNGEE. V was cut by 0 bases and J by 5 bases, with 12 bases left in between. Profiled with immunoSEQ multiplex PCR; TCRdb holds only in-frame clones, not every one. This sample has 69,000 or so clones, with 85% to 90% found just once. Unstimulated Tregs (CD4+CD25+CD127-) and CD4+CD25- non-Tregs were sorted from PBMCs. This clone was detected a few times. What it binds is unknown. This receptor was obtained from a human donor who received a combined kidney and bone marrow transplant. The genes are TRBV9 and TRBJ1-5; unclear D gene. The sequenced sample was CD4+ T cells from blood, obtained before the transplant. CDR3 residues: CASSVGPSQDQPQHF. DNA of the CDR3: TGTGCCAGCAGCGTAGGGCCCAGCCAGGATCAGCCCCAGCATTTT.